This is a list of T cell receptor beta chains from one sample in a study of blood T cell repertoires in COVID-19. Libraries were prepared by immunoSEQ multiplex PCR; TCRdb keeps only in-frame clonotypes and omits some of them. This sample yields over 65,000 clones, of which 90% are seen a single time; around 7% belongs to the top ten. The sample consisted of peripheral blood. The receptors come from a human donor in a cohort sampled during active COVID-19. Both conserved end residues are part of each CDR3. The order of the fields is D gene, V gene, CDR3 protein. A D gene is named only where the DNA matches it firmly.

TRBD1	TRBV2	CASRGQVPYEQYF
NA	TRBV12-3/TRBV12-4	CASSFGEPYEQYF
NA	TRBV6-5	CASSYGQGGYTF
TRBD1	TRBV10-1	CASSSGQMNTEAFF
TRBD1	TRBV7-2	CASSKDRGPNTEAFF
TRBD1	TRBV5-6	CASSLRLRDRVKDTQYF
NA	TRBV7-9	CASSLAGGGTEAFF
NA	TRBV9	CASSRLQGQETQYF
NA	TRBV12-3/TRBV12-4	CATSRGNEQFF
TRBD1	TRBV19	CASSMPGTGVWYGYTF
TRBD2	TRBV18	CASSRTSGDTDTQYF
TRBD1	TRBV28	CASSSPGQGSSPLHF
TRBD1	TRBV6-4	CASREDRGLSSYNEQFF
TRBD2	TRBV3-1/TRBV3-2	CASSQTPGLARDNEQFF
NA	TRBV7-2	CASSLPGRGTDTQYF
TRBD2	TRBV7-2	CASSPSGGAQETQYF
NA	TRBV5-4	CASSLGRSTGPDTQYF
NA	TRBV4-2	CASSQVAGAGYEQYF
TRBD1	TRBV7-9	CASSPGQVANYGYTF
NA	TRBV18	CASSPPSRQADTQYF
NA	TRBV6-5	CASSYFRAGQTEAFF
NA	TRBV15	CATSREYGGVRGYTF
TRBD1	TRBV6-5	CASRGQGRPHEQYF
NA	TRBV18	CASSPGKDEAFF
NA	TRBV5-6	CASSPRGFGGLNYGYTF
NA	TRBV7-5	CARSATGLGYF
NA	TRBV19	CASTLARAFTNYGYTF
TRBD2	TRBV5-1	CASSPSGGVEETQYF
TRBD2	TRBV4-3	CASSPLAGGLYNEQFF
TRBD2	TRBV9	CASSVGLAGGNTDTQYF
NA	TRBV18	CASSPTEGDGYTF
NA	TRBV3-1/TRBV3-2	CASSQVLGGGRRNTEAFF
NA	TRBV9	CASSVDGREMGQYF
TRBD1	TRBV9	CASSVGQGSTKNTEAFF
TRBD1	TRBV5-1	CASSLVGGQGDTQYF
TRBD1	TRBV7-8	CASSRDGTVNTEAFF
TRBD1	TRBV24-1	CATSAGTGYQPQHF
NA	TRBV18	CASSPQKNTEAFF